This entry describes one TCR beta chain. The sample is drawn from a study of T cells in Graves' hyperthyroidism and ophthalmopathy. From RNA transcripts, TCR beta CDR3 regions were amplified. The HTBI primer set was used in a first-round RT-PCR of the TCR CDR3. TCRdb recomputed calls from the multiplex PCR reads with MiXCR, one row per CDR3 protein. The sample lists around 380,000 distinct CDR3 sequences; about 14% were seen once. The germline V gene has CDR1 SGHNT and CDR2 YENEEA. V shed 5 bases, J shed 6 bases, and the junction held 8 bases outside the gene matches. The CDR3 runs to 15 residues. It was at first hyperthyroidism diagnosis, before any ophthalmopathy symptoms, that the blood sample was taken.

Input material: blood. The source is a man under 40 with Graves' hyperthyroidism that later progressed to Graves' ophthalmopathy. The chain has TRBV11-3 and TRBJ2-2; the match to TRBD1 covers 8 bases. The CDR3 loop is CASSADRTGPGELFF. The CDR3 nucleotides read TGTGCCAGCAGCGCCGACCGGACAGGGCCCGGGGAGCTGTTTTTT. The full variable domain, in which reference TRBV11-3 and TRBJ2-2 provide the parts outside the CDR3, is EAGVVQSPRYKIIEKKQPVAFWCNPISGHNTLYWYLQNLGQGPELLIRYENEEAVDDSQLPKDRFSAERLKGVDSTLKIQPAELGDSAVYLCASSADRTGPGELFFGEGSRLTVL.